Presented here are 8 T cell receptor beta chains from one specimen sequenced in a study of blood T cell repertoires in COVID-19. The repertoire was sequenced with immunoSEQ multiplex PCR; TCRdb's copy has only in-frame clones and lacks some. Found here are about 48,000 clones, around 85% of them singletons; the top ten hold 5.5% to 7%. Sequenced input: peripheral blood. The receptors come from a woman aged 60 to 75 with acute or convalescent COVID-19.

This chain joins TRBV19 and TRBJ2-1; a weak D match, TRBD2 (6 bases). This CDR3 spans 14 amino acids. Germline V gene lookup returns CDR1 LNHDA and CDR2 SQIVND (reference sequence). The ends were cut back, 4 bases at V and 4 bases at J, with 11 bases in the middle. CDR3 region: CASSTAGLYNEQFF. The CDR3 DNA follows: TGTGCCAGTAGTACTGCGGGGCTGTACAATGAGCAGTTCTTC. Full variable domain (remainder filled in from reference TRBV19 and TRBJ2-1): DGGITQSPKYLFRKEGQNVTLSCEQNLNHDAMYWYRQDPGQGLRLIYYSQIVNDFQKGDIAEGYSVSREKKESFPLTVTSAQKNPTAFYLCASSTAGLYNEQFFGPGTRLTVL.

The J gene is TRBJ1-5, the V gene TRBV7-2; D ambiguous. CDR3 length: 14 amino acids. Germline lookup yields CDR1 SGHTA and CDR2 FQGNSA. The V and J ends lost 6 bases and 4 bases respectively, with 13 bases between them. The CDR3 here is CASRAAPVNQPQHF. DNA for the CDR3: TGTGCCAGCAGGGCAGCGCCGGTAAATCAGCCCCAGCATTTT.

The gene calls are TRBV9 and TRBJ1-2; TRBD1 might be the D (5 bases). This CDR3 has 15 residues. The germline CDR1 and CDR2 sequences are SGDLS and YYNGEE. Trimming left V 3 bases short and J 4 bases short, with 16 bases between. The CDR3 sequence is CASSAGQGWGYGYTF. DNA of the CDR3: TGTGCCAGCAGCGCCGGTCAGGGCTGGGGCTATGGCTACACCTTC.

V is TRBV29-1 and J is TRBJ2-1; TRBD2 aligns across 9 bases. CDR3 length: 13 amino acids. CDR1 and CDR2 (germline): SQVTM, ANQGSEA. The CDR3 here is CVLRGGSYNEQFF. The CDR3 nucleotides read TGCGTACTGCGGGGGGGGTCCTACAATGAGCAGTTCTTC.

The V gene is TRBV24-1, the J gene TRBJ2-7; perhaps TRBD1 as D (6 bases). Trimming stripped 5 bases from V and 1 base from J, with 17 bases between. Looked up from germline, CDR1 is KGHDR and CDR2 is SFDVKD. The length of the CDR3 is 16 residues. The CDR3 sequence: CATSGLPGTLSYEQYF. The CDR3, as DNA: TGTGCCACCAGTGGCTTACCGGGGACACTTTCCTACGAGCAGTACTTC.

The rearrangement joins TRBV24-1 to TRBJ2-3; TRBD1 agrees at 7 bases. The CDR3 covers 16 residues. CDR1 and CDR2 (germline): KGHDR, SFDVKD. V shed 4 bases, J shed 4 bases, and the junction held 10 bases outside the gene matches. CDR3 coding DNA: TGTGCCACCAGTGACCAGACAGGGAGTGGGGCAGATACGCAGTATTTT. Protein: CATSDQTGSGADTQYF.

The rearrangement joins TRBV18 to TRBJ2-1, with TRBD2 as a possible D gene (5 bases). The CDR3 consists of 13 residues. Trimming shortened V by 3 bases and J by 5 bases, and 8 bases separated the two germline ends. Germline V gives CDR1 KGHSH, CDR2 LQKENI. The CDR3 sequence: CASSPGVNNEQFF. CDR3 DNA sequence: TGTGCCAGCTCACCCGGGGTCAACAATGAGCAGTTCTTC.

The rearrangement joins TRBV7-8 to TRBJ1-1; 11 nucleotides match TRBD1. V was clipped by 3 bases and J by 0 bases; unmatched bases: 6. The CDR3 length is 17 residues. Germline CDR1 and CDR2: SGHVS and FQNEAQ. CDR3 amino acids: CASSFRTGGPMNTEAFF. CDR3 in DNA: TGTGCCAGCAGCTTCAGGACAGGGGGCCCTATGAACACTGAAGCTTTCTTT.